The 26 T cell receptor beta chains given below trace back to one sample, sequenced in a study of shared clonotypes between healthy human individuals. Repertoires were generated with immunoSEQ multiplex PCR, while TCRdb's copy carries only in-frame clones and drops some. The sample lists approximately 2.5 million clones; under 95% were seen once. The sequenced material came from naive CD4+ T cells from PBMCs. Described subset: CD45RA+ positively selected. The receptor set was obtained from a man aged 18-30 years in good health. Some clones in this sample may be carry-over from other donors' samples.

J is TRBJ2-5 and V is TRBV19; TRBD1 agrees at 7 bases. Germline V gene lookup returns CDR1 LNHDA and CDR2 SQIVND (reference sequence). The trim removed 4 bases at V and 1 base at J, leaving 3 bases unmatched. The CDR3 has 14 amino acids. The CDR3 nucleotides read TGTGCCAGTAGTACCGACAGGGCCCAAGAGACCCAGTACTTC. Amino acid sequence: CASSTDRAQETQYF.

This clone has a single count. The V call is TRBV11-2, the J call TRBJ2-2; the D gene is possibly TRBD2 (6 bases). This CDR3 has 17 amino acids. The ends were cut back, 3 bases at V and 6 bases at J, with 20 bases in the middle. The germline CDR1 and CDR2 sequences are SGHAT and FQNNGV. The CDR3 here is CASSFPDWRDRAGELFF. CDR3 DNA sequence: TGTGCCAGCAGCTTCCCGGATTGGCGGGATAGAGCCGGGGAGCTGTTTTTT.

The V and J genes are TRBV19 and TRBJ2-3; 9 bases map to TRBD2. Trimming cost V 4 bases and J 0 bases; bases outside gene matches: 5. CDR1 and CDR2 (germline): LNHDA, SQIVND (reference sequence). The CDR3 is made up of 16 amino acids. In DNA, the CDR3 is TGTGCCAGTAGTAGAGTAGCGGGAGCTAGCACAGATACGCAGTATTTT. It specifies CASSRVAGASTDTQYF.

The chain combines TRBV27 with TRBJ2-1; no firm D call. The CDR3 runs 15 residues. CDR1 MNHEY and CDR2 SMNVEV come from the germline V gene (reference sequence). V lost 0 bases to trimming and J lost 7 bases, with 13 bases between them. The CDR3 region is CASSLSELGKNEQFF. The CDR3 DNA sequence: TGTGCCAGCAGTTTATCCGAACTTGGGAAAAATGAGCAGTTCTTC.

CDR3 region: CASTKGLGTGELFF. DNA of the CDR3: TGTGCCAGCACAAAGGGTTTGGGCACCGGGGAGCTGTTTTTT. This chain joins TRBV9 and TRBJ2-2; D remains ambiguous. This CDR3 has 14 amino acids. CDR1 is SGDLS, CDR2 YYNGEE, per germline. V was cut by 6 bases and J by 4 bases, with 13 bases left in between.

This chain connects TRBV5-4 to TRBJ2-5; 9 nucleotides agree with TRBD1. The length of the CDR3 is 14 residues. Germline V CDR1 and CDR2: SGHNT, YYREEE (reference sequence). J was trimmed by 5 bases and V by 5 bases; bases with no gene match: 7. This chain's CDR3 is CASSFTGGGETQYF. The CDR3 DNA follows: TGTGCCAGCAGTTTTACAGGGGGCGGGGAGACCCAGTACTTC.

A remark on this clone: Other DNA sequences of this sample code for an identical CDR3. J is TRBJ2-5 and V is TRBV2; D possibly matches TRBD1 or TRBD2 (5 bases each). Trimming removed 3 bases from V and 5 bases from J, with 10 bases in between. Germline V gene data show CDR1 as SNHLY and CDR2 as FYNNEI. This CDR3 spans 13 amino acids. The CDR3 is CASSEEWGETQYF. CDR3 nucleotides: TGTGCCAGCAGTGAGGAGTGGGGGGAGACCCAGTACTTC. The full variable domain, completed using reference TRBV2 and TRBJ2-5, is EPEVTQTPSHQVTQMGQEVILRCVPISNHLYFYWYRQILGQKVEFLVSFYNNEISEKSEIFDDQFSVERPDGSNFTLKIRSTKLEDSAMYFCASSEEWGETQYFGPGTRLLVL.

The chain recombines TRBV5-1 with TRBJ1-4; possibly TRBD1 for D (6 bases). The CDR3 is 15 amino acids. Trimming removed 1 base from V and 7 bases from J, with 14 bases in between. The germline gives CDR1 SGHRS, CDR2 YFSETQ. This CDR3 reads CASSLTAGGGEKLFF. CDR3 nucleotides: TGCGCCAGCAGCTTGACGGCAGGAGGGGGTGAAAAACTGTTTTTT.

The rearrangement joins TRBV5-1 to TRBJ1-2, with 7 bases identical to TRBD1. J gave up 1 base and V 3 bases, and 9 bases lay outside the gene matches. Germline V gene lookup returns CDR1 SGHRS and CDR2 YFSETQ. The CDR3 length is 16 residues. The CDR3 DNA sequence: TGCGCCAGCAGCTCGGGACAGAGTAGGATTAACTATGGCTACACCTTC. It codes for CASSSGQSRINYGYTF.

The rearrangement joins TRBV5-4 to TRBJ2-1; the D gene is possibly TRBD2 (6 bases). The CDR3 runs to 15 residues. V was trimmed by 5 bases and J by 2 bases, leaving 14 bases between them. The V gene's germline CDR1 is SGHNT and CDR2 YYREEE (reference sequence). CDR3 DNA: TGTGCCAGCAGTAAGGACTACCCGGCCTACAATGAGCAGTTCTTC. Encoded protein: CASSKDYPAYNEQFF.

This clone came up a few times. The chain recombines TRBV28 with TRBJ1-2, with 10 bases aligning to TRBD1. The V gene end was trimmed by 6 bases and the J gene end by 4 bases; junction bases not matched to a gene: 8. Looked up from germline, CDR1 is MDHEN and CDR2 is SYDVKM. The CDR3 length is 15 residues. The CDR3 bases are TGTGCCAGCAGGATCCCGACAGGGGGCGTCTATGGCTACACCTTC. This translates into CASRIPTGGVYGYTF.

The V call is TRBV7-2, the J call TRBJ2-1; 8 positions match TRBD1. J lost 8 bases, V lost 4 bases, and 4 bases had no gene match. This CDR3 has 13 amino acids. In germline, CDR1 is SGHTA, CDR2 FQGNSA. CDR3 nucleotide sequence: TGTGCCAGCAGCTCCCAGGGGGCGCATGAGCAGTTCTTC. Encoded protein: CASSSQGAHEQFF.

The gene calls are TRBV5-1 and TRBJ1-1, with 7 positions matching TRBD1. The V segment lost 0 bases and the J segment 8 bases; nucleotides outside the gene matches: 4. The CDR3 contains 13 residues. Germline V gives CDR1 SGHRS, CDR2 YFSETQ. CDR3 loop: CASSLAGTAEAFF. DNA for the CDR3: TGCGCCAGCAGCTTGGCCGGGACAGCCGAAGCTTTCTTT.

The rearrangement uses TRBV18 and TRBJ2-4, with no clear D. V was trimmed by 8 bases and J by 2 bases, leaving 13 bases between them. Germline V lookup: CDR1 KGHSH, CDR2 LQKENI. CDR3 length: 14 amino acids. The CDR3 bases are TGTGCCAGCCAAGAGGAAGGACCCAAAAACATTCAGTACTTC. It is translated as CASQEEGPKNIQYF.

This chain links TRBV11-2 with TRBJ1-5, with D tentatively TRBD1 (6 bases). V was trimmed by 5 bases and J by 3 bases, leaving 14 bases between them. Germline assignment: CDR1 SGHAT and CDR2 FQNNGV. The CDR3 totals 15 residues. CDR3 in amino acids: CASSHSTGVNQPQHF. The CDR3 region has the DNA TGTGCCAGCAGCCATTCGACAGGAGTCAATCAGCCCCAGCATTTT.

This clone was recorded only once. The CDR3 spells CASSLARDSGRFYNEQFF. CDR3 bases: TGTGCCAGCAGCTTAGCGCGTGATAGCGGGAGGTTTTACAATGAGCAGTTCTTC. The rearrangement uses TRBV7-3 and TRBJ2-1; 10 bases map to TRBD2. Germline CDR1 reads SGHTA; CDR2 reads FQGTGA. The CDR3 spans 18 residues. With 2 bases clipped from V and 4 bases from J, the junction kept 11 bases outside the gene matches.

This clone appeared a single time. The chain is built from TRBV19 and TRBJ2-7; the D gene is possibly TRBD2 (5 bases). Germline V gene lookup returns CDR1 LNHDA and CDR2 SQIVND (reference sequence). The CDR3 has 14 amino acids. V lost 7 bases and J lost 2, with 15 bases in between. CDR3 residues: CASTTGWGAYEQYF. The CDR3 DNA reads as TGTGCCAGTACCACCGGGTGGGGAGCCTACGAGCAGTACTTC.

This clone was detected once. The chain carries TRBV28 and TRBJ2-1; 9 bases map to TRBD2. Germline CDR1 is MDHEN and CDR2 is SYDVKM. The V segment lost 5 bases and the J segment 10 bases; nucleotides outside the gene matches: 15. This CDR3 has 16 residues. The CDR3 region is CASSPPLGLAGWEQFF. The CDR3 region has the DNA TGTGCCAGCAGTCCGCCCCTGGGACTAGCAGGTTGGGAGCAGTTCTTC.

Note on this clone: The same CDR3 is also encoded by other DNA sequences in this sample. CDR3 sequence (DNA): TGTGCCAGCAGTCGGACAGTCTATGGCTACACCTTC. The encoded protein is CASSRTVYGYTF. The chain carries TRBV28 and TRBJ1-2; D perhaps matches TRBD1 (6 bases). The CDR3 has 12 residues. Trimming removed 5 bases from V and 4 bases from J, with 8 bases in between. CDR1 is MDHEN and CDR2 is SYDVKM in the germline V gene.

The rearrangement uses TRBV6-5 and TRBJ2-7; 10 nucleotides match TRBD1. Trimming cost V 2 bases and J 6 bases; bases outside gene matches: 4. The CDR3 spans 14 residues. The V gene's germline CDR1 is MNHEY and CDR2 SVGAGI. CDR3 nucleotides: TGTGCCAGCAGTTACAGACAGGGGGCAGTCGAGCAGTACTTC. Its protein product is CASSYRQGAVEQYF.

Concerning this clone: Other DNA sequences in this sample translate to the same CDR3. The CDR3 region has the DNA TGTGCCAGCAGCCCCCGAGGGGGAACCTACAATGAGCAGTTCTTC. It codes for CASSPRGGTYNEQFF. The chain couples TRBV9 to TRBJ2-1; the D gene is possibly TRBD1 (6 bases). Trimming took off 4 bases at V and 2 bases at J, with 13 bases between the two ends. Germline V gene sequence: CDR1 SGDLS, CDR2 YYNGEE. CDR3 length equals 15 residues.

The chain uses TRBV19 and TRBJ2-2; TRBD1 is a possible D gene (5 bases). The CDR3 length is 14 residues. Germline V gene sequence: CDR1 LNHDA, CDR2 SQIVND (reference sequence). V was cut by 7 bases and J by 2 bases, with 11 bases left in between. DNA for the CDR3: TGTGCCAGTACAGGGATTGGAAACACCGGGGAGCTGTTTTTT. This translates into CASTGIGNTGELFF.

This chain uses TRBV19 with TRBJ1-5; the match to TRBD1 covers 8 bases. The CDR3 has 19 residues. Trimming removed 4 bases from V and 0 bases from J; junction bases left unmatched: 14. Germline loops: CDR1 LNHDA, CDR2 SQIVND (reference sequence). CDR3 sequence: CASSNILRQGKTSNQPQHF. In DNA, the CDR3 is TGTGCCAGTAGTAACATCCTTCGACAGGGGAAAACTAGCAATCAGCCCCAGCATTTT.

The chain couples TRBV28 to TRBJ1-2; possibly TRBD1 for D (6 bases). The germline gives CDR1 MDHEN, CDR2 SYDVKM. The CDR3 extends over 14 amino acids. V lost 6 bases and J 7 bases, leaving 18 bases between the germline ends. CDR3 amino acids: CASSKGQTYRGYTF. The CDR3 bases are TGTGCCAGCAGCAAAGGACAGACATATCGTGGCTACACCTTC.

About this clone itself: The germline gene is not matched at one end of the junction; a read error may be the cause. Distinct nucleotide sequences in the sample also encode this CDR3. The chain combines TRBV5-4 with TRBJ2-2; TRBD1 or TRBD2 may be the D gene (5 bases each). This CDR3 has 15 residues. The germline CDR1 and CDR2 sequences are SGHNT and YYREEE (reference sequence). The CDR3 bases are TGTGCTAGCAGCTACCCGGGGCGAGCGGACGGGGAGCTGTTTTTT. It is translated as CASSYPGRADGELFF.

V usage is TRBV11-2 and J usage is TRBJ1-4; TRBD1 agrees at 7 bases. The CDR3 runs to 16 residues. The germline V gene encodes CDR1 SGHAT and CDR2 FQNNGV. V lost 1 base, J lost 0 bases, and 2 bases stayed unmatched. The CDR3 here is CASSLGTGATNEKLFF. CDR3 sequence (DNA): TGTGCCAGCAGCTTAGGTACAGGGGCAACTAATGAAAAACTGTTTTTT.